In this sample, the clone carrying this T cell receptor beta chain turned up a few times. Its antigen is not known. The V gene end was trimmed by 3 bases and the J gene end by 5 bases; junction bases not matched to a gene: 8. CDR1 is LGHNA, CDR2 YNFKEQ, per germline. The CDR3 is 16 amino acids. A modified ARM-PCR protocol with three rounds of nested PCR amplified TCRbeta. TCRdb processed the multiplex PCR reads anew with MiXCR; each CDR3 protein has one entry. The table includes around 210,000 distinct CDR3 sequences, about 71% detected once. No cell sorting was done before RNA was extracted from the tissue. The source of the sample is a study of tumor and adjacent non-tumor tissue in lung cancer. Overall study: The cohort had around eleven adenocarcinoma, a couple of squamous cell and 1 small cell patients.

Whole-study findings and limits: Tumor TCR diversity, when higher, was linked to shorter survival. Tumor tissue had significantly higher TCR diversity than normal lung.

Source material: lung tumor tissue. This TCR was recovered from a man between 60 and 75 years old with non-small cell lung cancer. V and J are TRBV4-2 and TRBJ2-2, with 8 bases that match TRBD2. The CDR3 sequence is CASSHEAGERTGELFF. The CDR3 DNA reads as TGTGCCAGCAGCCATGAAGCGGGGGAAAGAACCGGGGAGCTGTTTTTT.